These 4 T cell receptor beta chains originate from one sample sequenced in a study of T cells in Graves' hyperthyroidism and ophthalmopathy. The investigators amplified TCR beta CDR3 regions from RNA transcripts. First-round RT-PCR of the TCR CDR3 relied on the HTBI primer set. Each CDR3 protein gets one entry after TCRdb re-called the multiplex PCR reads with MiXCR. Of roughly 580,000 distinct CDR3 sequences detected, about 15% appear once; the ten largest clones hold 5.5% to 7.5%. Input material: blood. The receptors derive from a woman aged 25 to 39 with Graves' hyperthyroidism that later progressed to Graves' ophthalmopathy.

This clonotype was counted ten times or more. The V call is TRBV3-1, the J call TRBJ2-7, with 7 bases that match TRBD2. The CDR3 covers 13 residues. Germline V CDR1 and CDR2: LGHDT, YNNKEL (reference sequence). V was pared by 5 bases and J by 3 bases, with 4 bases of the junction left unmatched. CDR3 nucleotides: TGTGCCAGCAGCTATGGCGGGGGCTACGAGCAGTACTTC. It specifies CASSYGGGYEQYF.

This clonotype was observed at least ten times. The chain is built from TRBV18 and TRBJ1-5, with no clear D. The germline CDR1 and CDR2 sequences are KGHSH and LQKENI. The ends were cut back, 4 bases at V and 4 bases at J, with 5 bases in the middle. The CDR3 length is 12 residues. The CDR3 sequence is CASSQPNQPQHF. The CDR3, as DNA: TGTGCCAGCTCACAACCGAATCAGCCCCAGCATTTT. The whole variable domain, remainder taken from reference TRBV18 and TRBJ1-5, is NAGVMQNPRHLVRRRGQEARLRCSPMKGHSHVYWYRQLPEEGLKFMVYLQKENIIDESGMPKERFSAEFPKEGPSILRIQQVVRGDSAAYFCASSQPNQPQHFGDGTRLSIL.

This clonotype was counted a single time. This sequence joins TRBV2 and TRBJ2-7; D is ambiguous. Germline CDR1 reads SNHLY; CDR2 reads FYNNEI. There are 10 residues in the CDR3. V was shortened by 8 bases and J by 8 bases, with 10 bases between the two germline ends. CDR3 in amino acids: CASGGLKQYF. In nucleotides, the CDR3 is TGTGCCAGCGGTGGGCTCAAGCAGTACTTC. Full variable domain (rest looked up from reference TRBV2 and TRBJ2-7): EPEVTQTPSHQVTQMGQEVILRCVPISNHLYFYWYRQILGQKVEFLVSFYNNEISEKSEIFDDQFSVERPDGSNFTLKIRSTKLEDSAMYFCASGGLKQYFGPGTRLTVT.

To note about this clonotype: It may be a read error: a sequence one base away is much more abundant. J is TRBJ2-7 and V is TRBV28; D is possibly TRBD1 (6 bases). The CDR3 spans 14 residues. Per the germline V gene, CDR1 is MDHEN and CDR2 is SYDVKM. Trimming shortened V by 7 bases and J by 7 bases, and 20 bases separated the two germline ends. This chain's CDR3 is CASIQGRPGYEQYF. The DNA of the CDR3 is TGTGCCAGCATACAGGGTAGGCCCGGCTATGAGCAGTACTTC. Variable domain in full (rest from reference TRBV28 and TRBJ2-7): DVKVTQSSRYLVKRTGEKVFLECVQDMDHENMFWYRQDPGLGLRLIYFSYDVKMKEKGDIPEGYSVSREKKERFSLILESASTNQTSMYLCASIQGRPGYEQYFGPGTRLTVT.